This T cell receptor beta chain was profiled in a study of OX40 agonist ivuxolimab in advanced cancers. Background on the study: Patients with hepatocellular carcinoma, melanoma, renal cell or head and neck cancer made up the dose-escalation patients. Study-wide points: The study found that CD8+ T cells averaged more expanded clones than CD4+. Partly responding patients at 0.1-3.0 mg/kg showed some of the smallest clonal expansion.

Autoimmune disease history or systemic immunosuppression disqualified patients. The CDR3 totals 15 residues. V lost 7 bases and J lost 0, with 15 bases in between. Germline V CDR1 and CDR2: MNHEY, SVGAGI. Points on this clone: Its cognate antigen is unknown.

Only in-frame clones appear in the TCRdb table, and some are missing; sequencing was by immunoSEQ multiplex PCR. The sample has 18,000 or so clones, roughly 73% seen once. The clonotype was recovered from an adult with an advanced solid tumor such as melanoma, head and neck, liver or kidney cancer. The rearrangement joins TRBV6-5 to TRBJ1-2; D unresolved. The sequencing used CD4+ or CD8+ T cells sorted from blood, collected in a trial of the OX40 agonist ivuxolimab. CDR3 nucleotides: TGTGCCAGCACCCGTTATGTATACTCTAACTATGGCTACACCTTC. This codes for CASTRYVYSNYGYTF.